One TCR beta chain is described in this entry. This entry belongs to a study of blood T cell repertoires in COVID-19. Overall study context: Italy, Spain and the United States were the sources of the convalescent and acute COVID-19 samples. In each case, the material was cDNA or gDNA derived from T cells, B-cell-depleted T cells, or PBMCs.

CDR3 length equals 16 residues. Trimming took 5 bases from V and 6 from J; bases not matched to a gene: 10. Germline CDR1 is MNHEY and CDR2 is SMNVEV (reference sequence). Authors' methods: Counts of nucleated cells, estimated from reference gene primer amplification, were obtained. The assay was immunoSEQ multiplex PCR, and TCRdb's table has in-frame clones only and misses some. V and J calls and clone size are given by that table; D and trimming were obtained from the DNA. Among over 150,000 clones, around three quarters were seen once, and the ten largest hold roughly 1.7%. Sequences were obtained from peripheral blood. The receptor comes from a man older than 75 with acute or convalescent COVID-19. The chain uses TRBV27 and TRBJ2-1; TRBD1 matches 10 bases. In DNA, the CDR3 is TGTGCCAGCAGTATTGATCGGACAGGGGGGTTCAATGAGCAGTTCTTC. It codes for CASSIDRTGGFNEQFF.